These T cell receptor beta chains were read from a single sample in a study of blood T cell repertoires in COVID-19. Repertoires were generated with immunoSEQ multiplex PCR, while TCRdb's copy carries only in-frame clones and drops some. This sample has 70,000 to 95,000 clones, with 80% to 90% found just once. Sequencing was performed on peripheral blood. The receptors here all came from a man aged 45-65 years with active COVID-19. CDR3s include the opening cysteine and the closing phenylalanine or tryptophan. D genes are given only for firm matches. Clone size appears in some rows only: once, few, many, or a class for an expanded clone.

j_call v_call d_call clone_size cdr3_nt cdr3_aa
TRBJ1-3 TRBV3-1/TRBV3-2 - - TGTGCCAGCAGCCAATTAACGGGGGTGTCCACCATATATTTT CASSQLTGVSTIYF
TRBJ2-7 TRBV3-1/TRBV3-2 - - TGTGCCAGCAGCCAAGATCTATCCGGGAAGTCCCACGAGCAGTACTTC CASSQDLSGKSHEQYF
TRBJ1-3 TRBV3-1/TRBV3-2 - - TGTGCCAGCAGCCTCGGGATTCTTTCTGGAAACACCATATATTTT CASSLGILSGNTIYF
TRBJ2-5 TRBV5-1 - - TGCGCCAGCAGCTTGGCGGGGATAGAGACCCAGTACTTC CASSLAGIETQYF
TRBJ2-3 TRBV19 - - TGTGCCAGTAGTATACAGGCAGGGACAGATACGCAGTATTTT CASSIQAGTDTQYF
TRBJ2-3 TRBV7-2 - - TGTGCCAGCAGCTTAACCCACTTCCGCGCCACAGATACGCAGTATTTT CASSLTHFRATDTQYF
TRBJ1-5 TRBV6-5 - - TGTGCCAGCAGTTACTCACAGGGCGGCAATCAGCCCCAGCATTTT CASSYSQGGNQPQHF
TRBJ2-3 TRBV4-2 TRBD2 - TGTGCCAGCAGCCAAGAAGGCGGGGGGGCTGCGAGCACAGATACGCAGTATTTT CASSQEGGGAASTDTQYF
TRBJ1-5 TRBV2 TRBD1 - TGTGCCAGCAGTGCGACAGGGGGGGAACAGCCCCAGCATTTT CASSATGGEQPQHF
TRBJ2-3 TRBV7-9 TRBD1 - TGTGCCAGCAGACCCACGACAGGGGCGCAGTATTTT CASRPTTGAQYF
TRBJ1-2 TRBV27 TRBD1 few TGTGCCAGCAGTCCTGACAGGGGCTTTGGCTACACCTTC CASSPDRGFGYTF
TRBJ2-5 TRBV28 - few TGTGCCAGCAGCCGAGGGACACCCCAAGAGACCCAGTACTTC CASSRGTPQETQYF
TRBJ1-2 TRBV5-4 - - TGTGCCAGCAGCTTGGATCGGACAGAAGTGATTAACTATGGCTACACCTTC CASSLDRTEVINYGYTF
TRBJ2-7 TRBV7-2 TRBD2 - TGTGCCAGCAGCCCCGGACTAGCGGGAGGCGAGCAGTACTTC CASSPGLAGGEQYF
TRBJ1-6 TRBV7-2 - few TGTGCCAGCAGCCGGGGACTGGATAATTCACCCCTCCACTTT CASSRGLDNSPLHF
TRBJ2-7 TRBV30 - - TGTGCCTGGAGTTATTGGGGGCAGGGTTACGAGCAGTACTTC CAWSYWGQGYEQYF
TRBJ2-1 TRBV29-1 TRBD1 once TGCAGCGTCGTCCGGGACAGGGGGTACAATGAGCAGTTCTTC CSVVRDRGYNEQFF
TRBJ1-6 TRBV5-1 - few TGCGCCAGCACTAAGGACATATTGAATTCACCCCTCCACTTT CASTKDILNSPLHF
TRBJ1-1 TRBV30 - - TGTGCCTGGGGGCCCCGGGTCGACACTGAAGCTTTCTTT CAWGPRVDTEAFF
TRBJ2-4 TRBV19 - - TGTGCCAGTAGTTTTGGGGGCCGGAACATTCAGTACTTC CASSFGGRNIQYF
TRBJ2-6 TRBV5-1 - - TGCGCCAGCAGCCCTGACAGGCGCTCTGGGGCCAACGTCCTGACTTTC CASSPDRRSGANVLTF
TRBJ2-1 TRBV5-1 - - TGCGCCAGCAGCTTGGAGGGGTCGAATGAGCAGTTCTTC CASSLEGSNEQFF
TRBJ2-2 TRBV7-2 - - TGTGCCAGCAGCTTAGCGAGGGCTAGCGCAGGCGGGGAGCTGTTTTTT CASSLARASAGGELFF
TRBJ2-5 TRBV5-1 - - TGCGCCAGCAAGTCGGCGGGGCACCAAGAGACCCAGTACTTC CASKSAGHQETQYF
TRBJ2-5 TRBV4-2 TRBD1 few TGTGCCAGCAGCAACAGGGGGAGGAGAGAGACCCAGTACTTC CASSNRGRRETQYF
TRBJ1-5 TRBV2 TRBD1 - TGTGCCAGCACCGAGACAGGGGCCGAAAGCAATCAGCCCCAGCATTTT CASTETGAESNQPQHF
TRBJ2-3 TRBV7-3 - - TGTGCCAGCAGCGTAAGCACAGATACGCAGTATTTT CASSVSTDTQYF
TRBJ1-3 TRBV5-6 TRBD1 - TGTGCCAGCAGGGAGAGGGGGCGCGGAAACACCATATATTTT CASRERGRGNTIYF
TRBJ1-6 TRBV6-5 TRBD1 few TGTGCCAGCAGCGCCTCCTTAACAGGGGGTTCACCCCTCCACTTT CASSASLTGGSPLHF
TRBJ2-5 TRBV6-5 TRBD2 - TGTGCCAGCAGCCACGGACTAGCGGGAGCTCAGTACTTC CASSHGLAGAQYF
TRBJ2-7 TRBV28 TRBD1 - TGTGCCAGCAGTTTATTAGGGACAGGCATCTACGAGCAGTACTTC CASSLLGTGIYEQYF
TRBJ2-2 TRBV5-1 - - TGCGCCAGCAGCTTCAAGGGGCTGGGCACCGGGGAGCTGTTTTTT CASSFKGLGTGELFF
TRBJ2-5 TRBV28 - - TGTGCCAGCAGGTCAGGCCCACTGTGGACCCAGTACTTC CASRSGPLWTQYF
TRBJ2-3 TRBV18 TRBD2 - TGTGCCAGCTCACGACAGACTAGCGGGGGTACAGATACGCAGTATTTT CASSRQTSGGTDTQYF
TRBJ2-1 TRBV6-2/TRBV6-3 TRBD2 - TGTGCCAGCAGCCGACCTTTGGGACTAGCGTTCAATGAGCAGTTCTTC CASSRPLGLAFNEQFF
TRBJ1-4 TRBV5-1 - - TGCGCCAGCAGCTTGCGGACAGCCGATGAAAAACTGTTTTTT CASSLRTADEKLFF
TRBJ1-1 TRBV13 - many TGTGCCAGCAGCTTACGTACTGGTACTGAAGCTTTCTTT CASSLRTGTEAFF
TRBJ2-1 TRBV7-3 TRBD2 - TGTGCCAGCAGCCTAACCGCCCTAGCGGGACCCAACAATGAGCAGTTCTTC CASSLTALAGPNNEQFF
TRBJ1-2 TRBV5-4 - - TGTGCCAGCAGCTTGGGGGGGCTCGTGGACTATGGCTACACCTTC CASSLGGLVDYGYTF
TRBJ1-2 TRBV4-2 TRBD1 - TGTGCCAGCAGCCAAGAAGTCCCGGGACAGGCTAACTATGGCTACACCTTC CASSQEVPGQANYGYTF
TRBJ1-1 TRBV5-1 - - TGCGCCAGCAGCCAGATCGGCAAGGACATGAACACTGAAGCTTTCTTT CASSQIGKDMNTEAFF
TRBJ1-2 TRBV7-2 - - TGTGCCAGCAGCTTCGGCGCTATCAGGGTCATGCAGGGCTACACCTTC CASSFGAIRVMQGYTF
TRBJ1-2 TRBV14 - - TGTGCCAGCAGCCGCTCGAACGAGGGAGTTGGGGGCTACACCTTC CASSRSNEGVGGYTF
TRBJ2-5 TRBV27 TRBD1 few TGTGCCAGCAACGGGGGACAGGGAAGCCAAGAGACCCAGTACTTC CASNGGQGSQETQYF
TRBJ1-1 TRBV19 TRBD1 - TGTGCCAGTATGGACAGGGGGCCGAACACTGAAGCTTTCTTT CASMDRGPNTEAFF
TRBJ2-3 TRBV5-1 TRBD1 - TGCGCCAGCAGCGTTTTCCAGGGGGTGAGTGTAGATACGCAGTATTTT CASSVFQGVSVDTQYF
TRBJ2-5 TRBV12-3/TRBV12-4 - - TGTGCCAGCAGGCCTACAGGAAGGGAGACCCAGTACTTC CASRPTGRETQYF
TRBJ2-7 TRBV14 - - TGTGCCAGCAGCCAAGAATGGAACAGAATCTACGAGCAGTACTTC CASSQEWNRIYEQYF
TRBJ2-3 TRBV11-1 - - TGTGCCAGCAGCGGCGAGACTAAAGATACGCAGTATTTT CASSGETKDTQYF
TRBJ2-1 TRBV6-1 - - TGTGCCAGCAGTGAATTGTCTATCTCCTACAATGAGCAGTTCTTC CASSELSISYNEQFF
TRBJ2-6 TRBV28 - - TGTGCCAGCAGTTCCCCGGGTGGGGCCAACGTCCTGACTTTC CASSSPGGANVLTF
TRBJ2-1 TRBV7-6 TRBD2 once TGTGCCAGCAGCTTAAACGGGGGGGCTGTCAATGAGCAGTTCTTC CASSLNGGAVNEQFF
TRBJ1-4 TRBV6-2/TRBV6-3 TRBD1 - TGTGCCAGCAGTTACACCGGACAGGGGGCGGAAAAACTGTTTTTT CASSYTGQGAEKLFF
TRBJ2-7 TRBV4-3 - - TGCGCCAGCAGCCAAGTTCTGGGGGCCTGGTACGAGCAGTACTTC CASSQVLGAWYEQYF